These 21 T cell receptor beta chains originate from one sample sequenced in a study of spatial heterogeneity in lung cancer. Study results and caveats: Higher tumor mutation counts went along with higher counts of expanded intratumoral alpha and beta TCRs.

TCRdb itself ran the 5' RACE reads through MiXCR, one entry per CDR3 protein. Of about 7,400 distinct CDR3 sequences in the sample, approximately 7% were seen once. Their antigens remain unidentified. Time point reported: sample taken at primary tumor resection. The input for sequencing was lung tumor tissue, taken at surgery. The receptors originated from a male donor with early-stage non-small cell lung cancer.

This chain uses TRBV5-1 with TRBJ1-2; 8 bases agree with TRBD1. The trim removed 7 bases at V and 8 bases at J, leaving 10 bases unmatched. The CDR3 contains 13 residues. Germline CDR1 reads SGHRS; CDR2 reads YFSETQ. The chain's CDR3 is CASFDRGGGGYTF. The CDR3 nucleotides read TGCGCCAGCTTTGACAGGGGAGGCGGAGGCTACACCTTC.

This clonotype has just a few counts. V and J are TRBV29-1 and TRBJ2-5; D may correspond to TRBD1 or TRBD2 (5 bases each). CDR1 and CDR2 (germline): SQVTM, ANQGSEA. The CDR3 consists of 14 residues. Trimming stripped 7 bases from V and 5 bases from J, with 20 bases between. CDR3 DNA: TGCAGCGCAACCCCGAGGGGTCAAAGGGAGACCCAGTACTTC. Translation gives CSATPRGQRETQYF.

In this sample, this clonotype is medium-sized (0.01 to 0.1%). The CDR3 here is CATSRGGALTEAFF. The CDR3, as DNA: TGTGCCACCAGCAGAGGAGGGGCTCTCACTGAAGCTTTCTTT. The chain combines TRBV15 with TRBJ1-1, with a tentative D call TRBD1 (5 bases). Germline CDR1 LNHNV, CDR2 YYDKDF (reference sequence). The V gene lost 1 base and the J gene lost 4 bases, with 10 bases spanning the gap. CDR3 length: 14 residues.

This clonotype is deemed medium-sized (0.01 to 0.1%). The rearrangement uses TRBV6-1 and TRBJ2-2; no clear D. The CDR3 has 11 amino acids. V lost 7 bases and J 8 bases, leaving 8 bases between the germline ends. Germline V gives CDR1 MNHNS, CDR2 SASEGT. The CDR3 loop reads CASTYLGELFF. CDR3 nucleotide sequence: TGTGCCAGCACCTACTTGGGGGAGCTGTTTTTT.

This clonotype was seen a single time. The J gene is TRBJ2-3, the V gene TRBV4-2; 11 bases map to TRBD2. Trimming at V came to 3 bases and at J to 0 bases, leaving 17 bases not matched to a gene. Looked up from germline, CDR1 is LGHNA and CDR2 is YNFKEQ. CDR3 length equals 21 residues. CDR3 nucleotides: TGTGCCAGCAGCCAGGGGGAAGCGGGACTAGCGGTAATTAGGAGCACAGATACGCAGTATTTT. It encodes CASSQGEAGLAVIRSTDTQYF.

This clonotype is medium-sized by share. The chain recombines TRBV7-9 with TRBJ2-3; 7 nucleotides agree with TRBD2. The CDR3 is 14 amino acids. Germline CDR1 SEHNR, CDR2 FQNEAQ (reference sequence). V was clipped by 5 bases and J by 2 bases; unmatched bases: 4. The CDR3 region is CASSRLADTDTQYF. In DNA form, the CDR3 reads TGTGCCAGCAGCAGACTAGCCGACACAGATACGCAGTATTTT.

Points on this clonotype: A much larger clone sits a single nucleotide away, making a read error possible. The rearrangement uses TRBV7-9 and TRBJ2-5; no clear D. The germline V gene has CDR1 SEHNR and CDR2 FQNEAQ (reference sequence). V lost 1 base to trimming and J lost 1 base, with 10 bases between them. This CDR3 spans 15 amino acids. CDR3: CASSLECSIQETQYF. CDR3 DNA sequence: TGTGCCAGCAGCTTAGAATGCAGTATCCAAGAGACCCAGTACTTC.

This clonotype is medium-sized. The chain is built from TRBV20-1 and TRBJ2-1; either TRBD1 or TRBD2 may fit D (5 bases each). Germline CDR1 DFQATT, CDR2 SNEGSKA (reference sequence). The CDR3 contains 11 residues. V was cut by 0 bases and J by 9 bases, with 6 bases left in between. The CDR3 protein is CSARDGTEQFF. CDR3 DNA: TGCAGTGCTAGAGACGGGACTGAGCAGTTCTTC.

In its sample, this clonotype is medium-sized. The rearrangement links TRBV29-1 to TRBJ1-4; unclear D gene. CDR3 length equals 12 residues. The germline gives CDR1 SQVTM, CDR2 ANQGSEA. The V end was cut by 4 bases, the J end by 3 bases, with 6 bases between. The CDR3 nucleotides are TGCAGCGTTGTTGGGGCTAATGAAAAACTGTTTTTT. This sequence encodes CSVVGANEKLFF.

Many counts were recorded for this clonotype. The V gene is TRBV20-1, the J gene TRBJ1-5; D gene unclear. V dropped 3 bases and J dropped 4 bases, with 10 bases sitting between them. Germline CDR1 DFQATT, CDR2 SNEGSKA (reference sequence). The CDR3 totals 13 residues. CDR3 sequence (DNA): TGCAGTGCTAGCAGTCAGTCTAATCAGCCCCAGCATTTT. It encodes CSASSQSNQPQHF.

By share of the sample, this clonotype is medium-sized (0.01 to 0.1%). This chain links TRBV11-2 with TRBJ1-2; D perhaps matches TRBD1 (6 bases). Germline V CDR1 and CDR2: SGHAT, FQNNGV. The CDR3 length is 13 residues. The V end lost 4 bases, the J end lost 8 bases, and 14 bases lay between the germline ends. The CDR3 DNA is TGTGCCAGCAGCTCATTACAGGGTGACGGCTACACCTTC. Translated: CASSSLQGDGYTF.

The chain couples TRBV4-1 to TRBJ2-7, with a tentative D call TRBD2 (6 bases). CDR1 MGHRA and CDR2 YSYEKL come from the germline V gene. CDR3 length: 19 residues. V was pared by 1 base and J by 4 bases, with 26 bases between. CDR3 nucleotides: TGCGCCAGCAGCCAAGGCAGAAGTTGGCTGGGAGCGGCGGGATACGAGCAGTACTTC. Residues: CASSQGRSWLGAAGYEQYF.

This clonotype was seen ten or more times. V gene TRBV7-2 combines with J gene TRBJ1-2; a possible D gene is TRBD1 (6 bases). Germline CDR1 reads SGHTA; CDR2 reads FQGNSA. Trimming left V 5 bases short and J 2 bases short, with 9 bases between. CDR3 length: 13 residues. CDR3 nucleotides: TGTGCCAGCAGCCGACAGGAGAACTATGGCTACACCTTC. Its translation: CASSRQENYGYTF. Using reference TRBV7-2 and TRBJ1-2 for the parts outside the CDR3, the full variable domain is GAGVSQSPSNKVTEKGKDVELRCDPISGHTALYWYRQSLGQGLEFLIYFQGNSAPDKSGLPSDRFSAERTGGSVSTLTIQRTQQEDSAVYLCASSRQENYGYTFGSGTRLTVV.

Judged by abundance, this clonotype is medium-sized. The chain employs TRBV12-3 or TRBV12-4 and TRBJ1-2, with 10 bases identical to TRBD1. The J segment lost 5 bases and the V segment lost 5 bases, leaving 2 bases of the junction unmatched. The CDR3 totals 13 residues. The CDR3 DNA reads TGTGCCAGCAGTCAGGGACAGGGGTATGGCTACACCTTC. It yields the protein CASSQGQGYGYTF.

The rearrangement links TRBV6-1 to TRBJ1-6, with TRBD1 matching 11 bases. CDR1 MNHNS and CDR2 SASEGT come from the germline V gene. The trim removed 2 bases at V and 9 bases at J, leaving 3 bases unmatched. The CDR3 has 15 amino acids. The CDR3 nucleotides are TGTGCCAGCAGTGAAAGGGGGACAGGGGGTTCACCCCTCCACTTT. Residues: CASSERGTGGSPLHF.

By share of the sample, this clonotype is medium-sized. The chain is built from TRBV20-1 and TRBJ2-5, with TRBD2 identical over 11 bases. V was pared by 6 bases and J by 4 bases, with 7 bases of the junction left unmatched. The CDR3 spans 14 residues. In germline, CDR1 is DFQATT, CDR2 SNEGSKA (reference sequence). In DNA, the CDR3 is TGCAGTGCGCCTATACTAGCGGGGGTAGAGACCCAGTACTTC. It yields the protein CSAPILAGVETQYF.

In this sample, this clonotype is medium-sized. V usage is TRBV9 and J usage is TRBJ2-7; D assignment may be TRBD1 or TRBD2 (5 bases each). The CDR3 sequence is 15 residues long. Germline V gives CDR1 SGDLS, CDR2 YYNGEE. Trimming left V 4 bases short and J 6 bases short, with 20 bases between. The CDR3, as DNA: TGTGCCAGCAGCAGAGCCTCGGGACGCGGCGGCGAGCAGTACTTC. Translating gives CASSRASGRGGEQYF.

By sample fraction, this clonotype is medium-sized. This sequence joins TRBV2 and TRBJ2-1; no clear D gene. The CDR3 extends over 15 amino acids. Trimming took off 3 bases at V and 2 bases at J, with 11 bases between the two ends. Germline CDR1 SNHLY, CDR2 FYNNEI. CDR3 bases: TGTGCCAGCAGTGATGCAGTTGGGACCTACAATGAGCAGTTCTTC. Translated: CASSDAVGTYNEQFF.

This clonotype was counted only a few times. This chain links TRBV12-3 or TRBV12-4 with TRBJ2-5; TRBD2 agrees at 7 bases. Trimming removed 2 bases from V and 3 bases from J; junction bases left unmatched: 6. The CDR3 runs to 15 residues. The CDR3 is CASSLNDGTKETQYF. In DNA form, the CDR3 reads TGTGCCAGCAGTTTAAATGATGGGACTAAAGAGACCCAGTACTTC.

This clonotype is judged medium-sized. The rearrangement links TRBV7-8 to TRBJ1-1; the D is unclear. From germline, CDR1 is SGHVS and CDR2 FQNEAQ. This CDR3 has 14 residues. Trimming removed 1 base at V and 6 bases at J, with 12 bases between. The CDR3 sequence is CASSLDPRPAEAFF. In DNA form, the CDR3 reads TGTGCCAGCAGCTTAGACCCTCGTCCCGCTGAAGCTTTCTTT.

V is TRBV9 and J is TRBJ2-1; D gene uncertain. V gave up 0 bases and J gave up 6 bases, with 13 bases separating them. Germline V lookup: CDR1 SGDLS, CDR2 YYNGEE. This CDR3 region has 15 residues. The CDR3 protein is CASSVGGIELNEQFF. The CDR3 region has the DNA TGTGCCAGCAGCGTAGGCGGCATTGAACTCAATGAGCAGTTCTTC.